The clone carrying this TCR beta chain was counted between two and nine times. Its antigen is not identified. This record belongs to a study of T cells in Graves' hyperthyroidism and ophthalmopathy. General observations from the study: Before onset, ophthalmopathy was predicted by the model a median around 6 months earlier. Blood also carried most thyroid clonotypes expanded above 0.001.

Diagnostic assessment was based on clinical symptoms, serum thyroxine and TRAb, thyroid ultrasound and orbital computed tomography. Trimming removed 7 bases at V and 0 bases at J, with 13 bases between. Germline V gives CDR1 MNHEY, CDR2 SVGAGI. The CDR3 spans 14 residues. TCR beta CDR3 sequences were amplified from RNA transcripts. When the TCR CDR3 underwent first-round RT-PCR, the HTBI primer set was used. TCRdb fed the multiplex PCR reads into MiXCR, producing one record per CDR3 protein. The table lists hundreds of thousands of distinct CDR3 sequences, roughly 46% of them singletons. The V call is TRBV6-5, the J call TRBJ2-7, with TRBD1 as a possible D gene (6 bases). Sequenced material: peripheral blood or thyroid tissue (not recorded which). This sequence was found in an adult man with Graves' disease, either hyperthyroidism or ophthalmopathy (not recorded which). The CDR3 spells CASNDRFSSYEQYF. The CDR3 DNA sequence: TGTGCCAGCAACGACAGGTTCAGCTCCTACGAGCAGTACTTC.